This note documents a single T cell receptor beta chain sequence. Germline CDR1 is LNHDA and CDR2 is SQIVND (reference sequence). The CDR3 covers 15 residues. With 6 bases removed from V and 2 bases from J, the gap between germline ends came to 14 bases. These data come from a study of technical replicates of blood from a few donors. Libraries were prepared by immunoSEQ multiplex PCR; TCRdb keeps only in-frame clonotypes and omits some of them. The sample comprises around 84,000 clones, roughly 98% of which are singletons, and approximately 0.15% rests with the top ten. The specimen sequenced was T cells isolated from PBMCs. This TCR was recovered from a human donor in good health. This chain uses TRBV19 with TRBJ1-5, with D possibly being TRBD1 (5 bases). The DNA for the CDR3 is TGTGCCAGTAGGGAACCGGGCAGGGGCAATCAGCCCCAGCATTTT. Its protein is CASREPGRGNQPQHF.